The rows below give T cell receptor beta chains drawn from one sample of a study of T cells after yellow fever vaccination. TCRdb called the 5' RACE reads again in MiXCR, with one record for every CDR3 protein. The data show some 420,000 distinct CDR3 sequences, 18% seen once. Sequencing used PBMCs, obtained before the yellow fever booster vaccination. Receptors were obtained from a man aged 18 to 35 who received the YFV17D yellow fever vaccine. CDR3s leave out the opening cysteine and the closing phenylalanine or tryptophan.

v_call,j_call,cdr3_length,cdr3_aa
TRBV6-5,TRBJ1-6,13,ASSYSSGDNSPLH
TRBV21-1,TRBJ1-4,15,ASSLTRPGTDNEKLF
TRBV6-2/TRBV6-3,TRBJ2-3,14,ASSYFGTGFADTQY
TRBV9,TRBJ1-2,11,ASSTRQGLPYT
TRBV10-3,TRBJ2-1,12,AVRQGLTYNEQF
TRBV20-1,TRBJ2-3,11,SAIDGGANTQY
TRBV12-3/TRBV12-4,TRBJ2-6,13,AILLGRLGANVLT
TRBV7-2,TRBJ1-2,10,ASSLVGDGYT
TRBV6-5,TRBJ2-3,12,ASSYSQGSDTQY
TRBV12-3/TRBV12-4,TRBJ2-5,12,ASSPGPEWETQY
TRBV7-9,TRBJ2-7,13,ASSLVQRGLYEQY
TRBV29-1,TRBJ2-7,11,SGTDRGTGEQY
TRBV10-2,TRBJ2-7,11,ASSEWGGYEQY
TRBV4-1,TRBJ2-5,17,ASSPQTAGPRRSQETQY
TRBV7-2,TRBJ2-3,14,ASSPHRDRGRDTQY
TRBV5-1,TRBJ1-2,14,ASSLVPGQRDYGYT
TRBV3-1,TRBJ1-2,11,ASSYGTPYGYT
TRBV7-2,TRBJ2-3,13,ASSFGTSRVDTQY
TRBV6-5,TRBJ2-3,14,ASSYSTGSPPDTQY
TRBV7-2,TRBJ2-4,14,ASSSGPGQGKNIQY
TRBV7-3,TRBJ2-3,12,ASGLAGITDTQY
TRBV12-3/TRBV12-4,TRBJ2-5,13,ASSLGRPGGETQY
TRBV25-1,TRBJ2-7,12,ASRPWEGSYEQY
TRBV29-1,TRBJ2-5,12,SVEDSGQQETQY
TRBV12-3/TRBV12-4,TRBJ2-4,13,ASSGHMLAKNIQY
TRBV29-1,TRBJ1-1,11,SANYEMNTEAF
TRBV18,TRBJ2-2,12,ASSPQGNTGELF
TRBV7-2,TRBJ2-7,12,ASSLVPDSYEQY
TRBV11-3,TRBJ1-1,11,ASSLGGRAEAF
TRBV21-1,TRBJ1-5,11,ASSTKDGQPQH
TRBV10-3,TRBJ2-1,14,AITNPSGGENNEQF
TRBV12-3/TRBV12-4,TRBJ1-6,14,ASSLARTGKGSPLH
TRBV5-6,TRBJ2-1,13,ASSLQGLYYNEQF
TRBV7-2,TRBJ2-2,15,ASSRSRDRGRTGELF
TRBV12-3/TRBV12-4,TRBJ2-3,9,ASRSTDTQY
TRBV12-3/TRBV12-4,TRBJ1-4,12,ASTLEGGLKKLF
TRBV2,TRBJ2-6,13,ASRDMSSGANVLT
TRBV6-5,TRBJ1-2,16,ASSHLSGTGDTNYGYT
TRBV29-1,TRBJ2-3,12,SVSGQGYTDTQY
TRBV7-9,TRBJ2-3,13,ASSLVAGVTDTQY
TRBV24-1,TRBJ2-5,11,ATSDGAVETQY
TRBV6-2/TRBV6-3,TRBJ2-2,14,ASSYFGRTNTGELF
TRBV12-3/TRBV12-4,TRBJ2-3,13,ASSLGGSWTDTQY
TRBV6-5,TRBJ1-6,11,ASRYRDVSPLH
TRBV6-6,TRBJ1-1,13,ASSLPQGQGTEAF
TRBV6-1,TRBJ2-2,12,ATMARGNAGELF
TRBV7-9,TRBJ1-1,12,ASSLGQGLLAAF
TRBV12-3/TRBV12-4,TRBJ1-4,13,ASSPRGVSGEKLF
TRBV2,TRBJ2-5,13,AIGGLAGEQETQY
TRBV25-1,TRBJ2-7,9,ASSVGFQQY
TRBV4-1,TRBJ1-1,12,ASSRDTWNTEAF
TRBV7-8,TRBJ1-1,14,ASSLEHPGIGTEAF
TRBV6-5,TRBJ1-2,10,ASRDSSYGYT
TRBV18,TRBJ2-5,11,ASSPPGFETQY
TRBV12-3/TRBV12-4,TRBJ1-5,11,ASSDNRSQPQH
TRBV7-2,TRBJ2-4,13,ASSSNYGPKNIQY
TRBV19,TRBJ1-1,13,ASSIDWLMNTEAF
TRBV24-1,TRBJ2-7,15,ATSILSGTGTTYEQY
TRBV6-5,TRBJ1-3,12,ASSYGISGNTIY